Presented here are 15 T cell receptor beta chains from one specimen sequenced in a study of cytomegalovirus exposure and HLA in healthy donors. Primers for the PCR totalled 60 Vbeta and 13 Jbeta. TCRdb keeps only in-frame clones here, not all; method: immunoSEQ multiplex PCR. In the table there are 100,000 or so clones, about 79% of which are singletons. Sequenced: PBMCs. The receptors come from a female donor in good health and CMV-seropositive.

The rearrangement joins TRBV28 to TRBJ1-2; D remains unclear. The CDR3 length is 15 residues. Trimming took 3 bases from V and 2 from J, leaving 13 bases between them. The germline CDR1 and CDR2 sequences are MDHEN and SYDVKM. The CDR3 spells CASSFPDGINYGYTF. The CDR3 nucleotides read TGTGCCAGCAGTTTTCCAGACGGGATAAACTATGGCTACACCTTC.

CDR3 protein: CASSEKGTGAKSEQFF. For the CDR3, the DNA is TGTGCCAGCAGCGAAAAGGGGACAGGGGCCAAGAGTGAGCAGTTCTTC. The V and J genes are TRBV14 and TRBJ2-1; TRBD1 matches 10 bases. Germline CDR1 reads SGHDN; CDR2 reads FVKESK. This CDR3 is built from 16 residues. Losses at the gene ends were 5 bases for V and 9 bases for J; bases not matched to a gene: 13.

V is TRBV5-1 and J is TRBJ2-1; unclear D gene. V was pared by 5 bases and J by 7 bases, with 7 bases between. This CDR3 spans 11 amino acids. Germline V gene data show CDR1 as SGHRS and CDR2 as YFSETQ. Here the CDR3 reads CASRAGNEQFF. The CDR3 coding sequence is TGCGCCAGCAGAGCCGGGAATGAGCAGTTCTTC.

V and J are TRBV5-1 and TRBJ2-4; 14 bases line up with TRBD2. V trimming: 2 bases; J trimming: 12 bases; junction bases outside the gene matches: 10. The CDR3 covers 16 residues. CDR1 SGHRS and CDR2 YFSETQ come from the germline V gene. Here the CDR3 DNA reads TGCGCCAGCAGCTTAGGGACTAGCGGGGGTGACCAAAATCAGTACTTC. Residues: CASSLGTSGGDQNQYF.

The V gene is TRBV6-5, the J gene TRBJ1-1, with 8 bases aligning to TRBD1. The CDR3 spans 16 residues. V was pared by 0 bases and J by 4 bases, with 7 bases of the junction left unmatched. CDR1 is MNHEY, CDR2 SVGAGI, per germline. The CDR3 DNA is TGTGCCAGCAGTTACTCCTGGACAGGGAAGGTCACTGAAGCTTTCTTT. As protein: CASSYSWTGKVTEAFF.

The chain joins TRBV9 to TRBJ2-5; 10 bases line up with TRBD2. Germline V gene lookup returns CDR1 SGDLS and CDR2 YYNGEE. The CDR3 length is 15 residues. The V and J ends lost 3 bases and 2 bases, in that order; junction bases with no gene match: 4. The CDR3 protein is CASSGAGGAQETQYF. Written as DNA, the CDR3 is TGTGCCAGCAGCGGAGCGGGAGGGGCACAAGAGACCCAGTACTTC.

A remark on this clone: One end of the junction is discordant with germline, which a read error may explain. In DNA form, the CDR3 reads TGTGCCCGCAGTGGTTTTGCGGACTCTTACGAGCAGTACTTC. Protein product: CARSGFADSYEQYF. The chain has TRBV6-6 and TRBJ2-7; possibly TRBD2 for D (5 bases). Germline V CDR1 and CDR2: MNHNY, SVGAGI (reference sequence). The CDR3 is 14 residues long.

The V call is TRBV5-1, the J call TRBJ2-3; 9 nucleotides agree with TRBD2. Losses at the gene ends were 3 bases for V and 1 base for J; bases not matched to a gene: 3. Germline lookup yields CDR1 SGHRS and CDR2 YFSETQ. CDR3 length equals 15 residues. For the CDR3, the DNA is TGCGCCAGCAGCTCATTAGCGGGGGGCACAGATACGCAGTATTTT. It is translated as CASSSLAGGTDTQYF.

The CDR3 DNA follows: TGTGCCAGCAGTGAATCGGGGACAGGGGGCAACGAGCAGTACTTC. This gives the protein CASSESGTGGNEQYF. This chain joins TRBV6-1 and TRBJ2-7, with 12 positions matching TRBD1. This CDR3 has 15 residues. Germline V gene data show CDR1 as MNHNS and CDR2 as SASEGT. The V gene end was trimmed by 2 bases and the J gene end by 5 bases; junction bases not matched to a gene: 4.

The chain carries TRBV23-1 and TRBJ2-7, with 7 bases that match TRBD1. TRBV23-1 falls under the ORF class, with uncertain function. The trim removed 3 bases at V and 4 bases at J, leaving 6 bases unmatched. This CDR3 spans 14 amino acids. The DNA for the CDR3 is TGCGCCAGCAGTCATCCCGACAGGGAATACGAGCAGTACTTC. Translation gives CASSHPDREYEQYF.

This clone was detected once. The chain carries TRBV9 and TRBJ1-3, with D possibly being TRBD1 (6 bases). Per germline, CDR1 SGDLS and CDR2 YYNGEE. The CDR3 spans 16 residues. With 3 bases removed from V and 0 bases from J, the gap between germline ends came to 13 bases. The CDR3, as DNA: TGTGCCAGCAGCGGGGCAGGGGTGAGCTCTGGAAACACCATATATTTT. Protein product: CASSGAGVSSGNTIYF. The full variable domain, with the rest looked up from reference TRBV9 and TRBJ1-3, is DSGVTQTPKHLITATGQRVTLRCSPRSGDLSVYWYQQSLDQGLQFLIQYYNGEERAKGNILERFSAQQFPDLHSELNLSSLELGDSALYFCASSGAGVSSGNTIYFGEGSWLTVV.

The J gene is TRBJ2-7, the V gene TRBV6-1; D remains ambiguous. With 11 bases removed from V and 2 bases from J, the gap between germline ends came to 22 bases. The V gene's germline CDR1 is MNHNS and CDR2 SASEGT. The CDR3 runs 15 residues. In nucleotides, the CDR3 is TGTGCCTGTTCCCGTTCATCTCTAAATGCCTACGAGCAGTACTTC. This gives the protein CACSRSSLNAYEQYF.

The chain combines TRBV2 with TRBJ2-7; tentatively, D is TRBD2 (7 bases). Germline V CDR1 and CDR2: SNHLY, FYNNEI. Deletions cut 7 bases from V and 3 bases from J, with 16 bases between. The CDR3 runs 14 residues. CDR3 amino acids: CASTQGRGLYEQYF. Written as DNA, the CDR3 is TGTGCCAGCACCCAGGGGAGGGGCCTCTACGAGCAGTACTTC. Based on the CDR3 plus reference TRBV2 and TRBJ2-7, the full variable domain is EPEVTQTPSHQVTQMGQEVILRCVPISNHLYFYWYRQILGQKVEFLVSFYNNEISEKSEIFDDQFSVERPDGSNFTLKIRSTKLEDSAMYFCASTQGRGLYEQYFGPGTRLTVT.

This chain connects TRBV9 to TRBJ2-1, with 9 bases fitting TRBD2. Germline CDR1 SGDLS, CDR2 YYNGEE. V was clipped by 0 bases and J by 7 bases; unmatched bases: 8. The CDR3 covers 16 residues. The CDR3 nucleotides read TGTGCCAGCAGCGTAGAAGTAGCGGGAGAAGGGAATGAGCAGTTCTTC. This sequence encodes CASSVEVAGEGNEQFF.

The CDR3 nucleotides read TGTGCCAGTAGAACCCAGGGCCAAGCAACTAATGAAAAACTGTTTTTT. Translation gives CASRTQGQATNEKLFF. The chain couples TRBV19 to TRBJ1-4, with D possibly being TRBD1 (5 bases). Trimming shortened V by 6 bases and J by 0 bases, and 14 bases separated the two germline ends. CDR1 is LNHDA, CDR2 SQIVND, per germline (reference sequence). This CDR3 has 16 amino acids.